A single sample gave rise to the 21 T cell receptor beta chains below, sequenced in a study of blood T cells in healthy people across ages. The authors ran a second PCR of roughly 7 to 11 cycles using a sample-barcoded 5' primer and a J-beta primer mix. Each CDR3 protein is one row after TCRdb ran MiXCR on the 5' RACE reads. The sample consists of 1.5 million to 2 million distinct CDR3 sequences, approximately 50% of them appearing once. The sample comprised blood. Source of these receptors: a woman aged 40 to 50 in good health.

V and J are TRBV29-1 and TRBJ2-5; 9 positions match TRBD1. The germline CDR1 and CDR2 sequences are SQVTM and ANQGSEA. The CDR3 runs 14 residues. The ends lost 3 bases at V and 11 bases at J; junction bases unmatched: 13. CDR3 region: CSVEDRGSYNEQYF. The CDR3 DNA is TGCAGCGTTGAGGACAGGGGTTCCTACAATGAGCAGTACTTC.

The genes are TRBV24-1 and TRBJ1-1; 10 bases fit TRBD1. CDR3 length: 15 amino acids. The V gene's germline CDR1 is KGHDR and CDR2 SFDVKD. J was trimmed by 7 bases and V by 3 bases; bases with no gene match: 7. CDR3 in DNA: TGTGCCACCAGTGATCGGACAGGGGGGAGTAATGAAGCTTTCTTT. Translation gives CATSDRTGGSNEAFF.

The rearrangement links TRBV20-1 to TRBJ2-1; 13 bases are a match to TRBD2. Germline CDR1 and CDR2: DFQATT and SNEGSKA (reference sequence). The length of the CDR3 is 16 residues. V trimming: 3 bases; J trimming: 3 bases; junction bases outside the gene matches: 5. CDR3 protein: CSARSGTSGVYNEQFF. The CDR3 bases are TGCAGTGCTAGGTCAGGGACTAGCGGGGTCTACAATGAGCAGTTCTTC.

The genes are TRBV4-1 and TRBJ2-1; the match to TRBD2 covers 14 bases. Germline V CDR1 and CDR2: MGHRA, YSYEKL. The J segment lost 3 bases and the V segment lost 1 base, leaving 8 bases of the junction unmatched. The CDR3 spans 19 residues. CDR3 sequence reads: CASSQVTGLAGGLYNEQFF. The CDR3 DNA reads TGCGCCAGCAGCCAAGTAACCGGACTAGCGGGGGGTCTCTACAATGAGCAGTTCTTC.

The rearrangement uses TRBV6-5 and TRBJ1-1, with unresolved D. From germline, CDR1 is MNHEY and CDR2 SVGAGI. V lost 6 bases, J lost 3 bases, and 17 bases lay in between. The CDR3 runs 15 residues. DNA for the CDR3: TGTGCCAGCAGCCCTCACCTGTCAAGGGACACTGAAGCTTTCTTT. Its translation: CASSPHLSRDTEAFF.

There are a few counts of this clonotype. The genes are TRBV9 and TRBJ2-5; 7 bases are a match to TRBD1. V was pared by 4 bases and J by 5 bases, with 11 bases of the junction left unmatched. The CDR3 loop spans 15 amino acids. Germline loops: CDR1 SGDLS, CDR2 YYNGEE. The CDR3 region is CASSIRTGPAETQYF. The DNA of the CDR3 is TGTGCCAGCAGCATAAGGACAGGCCCGGCTGAGACCCAGTACTTC.

This clonotype was seen more than once but under ten times. The rearrangement links TRBV12-5 to TRBJ2-1; 7 bases match TRBD1. This CDR3 has 13 amino acids. V lost 1 base to trimming and J lost 6 bases; unmatched junction nucleotides: 0. The germline CDR1 and CDR2 sequences are LGHNT and FRNRAP. The CDR3 bases are TGTGCTAGTGGTTTGGCAGGGGGCAATGAGCAGTTCTTC. The encoded protein is CASGLAGGNEQFF.

This clonotype was counted only a few times. The rearrangement uses TRBV12-3 or TRBV12-4 and TRBJ2-1, with TRBD2 identical over 11 bases. V dropped 7 bases and J dropped 6; count of bases not matched to a gene: 8. The CDR3 is 15 amino acids. CDR3 amino acids: CASTLLAGAVNEQFF. Here the CDR3 DNA reads TGTGCCAGCACCTTACTAGCGGGGGCAGTCAATGAGCAGTTCTTC.

This clonotype appeared a few times. The chain couples TRBV7-2 to TRBJ2-1; 11 nucleotides align to TRBD2. J lost 7 bases, V lost 2 bases, and 7 bases had no gene match. The CDR3 runs 16 residues. Per the germline V gene, CDR1 is SGHTA and CDR2 is FQGNSA. As DNA, the CDR3 is TGTGCCAGCAGCTTAACCTTAGCGGGGGGGCTGAATGAGCAGTTCTTC. Amino acids: CASSLTLAGGLNEQFF. Together with reference TRBV7-2 and TRBJ2-1, the CDR3 gives the full variable domain: GAGVSQSPSNKVTEKGKDVELRCDPISGHTALYWYRQSLGQGLEFLIYFQGNSAPDKSGLPSDRFSAERTGGSVSTLTIQRTQQEDSAVYLCASSLTLAGGLNEQFFGPGTRLTVL.

The chain recombines TRBV10-3 with TRBJ2-1; possibly TRBD1 or TRBD2 for D (5 bases each). The last part of the DNA fits TRBJ2-7 better; the J call may be wrong. Germline CDR1 reads ENHRY; CDR2 reads SYGVKD. This CDR3 is built from 18 residues. The DNA for the CDR3 is TGTGCCATCAGTCCGGCCGTGGGGGACCCTAGCTCCTACAATGAGCAGTACTTC. Its protein product is CAISPAVGDPSSYNEQYF.

The sample holds a few counts of this clonotype. In nucleotides, the CDR3 is TGCAGTGCTAGATGGGGTCAGCCCCAGCATTTT. Protein: CSARWGQPQHF. The chain couples TRBV20-1 to TRBJ1-5; D is ambiguous. The V gene's germline CDR1 is DFQATT and CDR2 SNEGSKA (reference sequence). The CDR3 has 11 amino acids. The V gene lost 2 bases and the J gene lost 6 bases, with 5 bases spanning the gap.

This chain joins TRBV10-2 and TRBJ2-7; possible D gene TRBD1, 5 bases. V was shortened by 5 bases and J by 1 base, with 15 bases between the two germline ends. CDR1 is WSHSY and CDR2 is SAAADI in the germline V gene. The CDR3 loop spans 15 amino acids. The CDR3 spells CASSFPHGQSYEQYF. CDR3 bases: TGCGCCAGCAGTTTTCCCCATGGACAATCCTACGAGCAGTACTTC.

This rearrangement joins TRBV4-1 to TRBJ1-4; D is ambiguous. Trimming stripped 0 bases from V and 6 bases from J, with 11 bases between. Germline V gives CDR1 MGHRA, CDR2 YSYEKL. The CDR3 loop spans 15 amino acids. Here the CDR3 DNA reads TGCGCCAGCAGCCAAGAAGGGTATACCTATGAAAAACTGTTTTTT. Its translation is CASSQEGYTYEKLFF.

This clonotype was picked up a small number of times. The CDR3 coding sequence is TGTGCCAGCAGTTTACGGGACAGCTACCAAGAGACCCAGTACTTC. Translation gives CASSLRDSYQETQYF. The chain uses TRBV28 and TRBJ2-5; 7 bases are shared with TRBD1. In germline, CDR1 is MDHEN, CDR2 SYDVKM. The CDR3 is 15 residues long. Trimming took 2 bases from V and 0 from J; bases not matched to a gene: 3.

The chain couples TRBV5-6 to TRBJ2-7; the D is unclear. With 4 bases removed from V and 4 bases from J, the gap between germline ends came to 9 bases. The V gene's germline CDR1 is SGHDT and CDR2 YYEEEE. The CDR3 is 12 amino acids. Here the CDR3 reads CASSRSFYEQYF. Written as DNA, the CDR3 is TGTGCCAGCAGCCGCTCATTTTACGAGCAGTACTTC.

The rearrangement joins TRBV27 to TRBJ1-4, with D possibly matching TRBD1 (5 bases). Germline values: CDR1 MNHEY, CDR2 SMNVEV (reference sequence). The CDR3 is 16 amino acids. The ends were cut back, 2 bases at V and 4 bases at J, with 14 bases in the middle. CDR3 in DNA: TGTGCCAGCAGTTTACGGGCCCTCGGGGGTAATGAAAAACTGTTTTTT. Protein sequence: CASSLRALGGNEKLFF.

There are a few counts of this clonotype. The chain couples TRBV27 to TRBJ2-3; no clear D. V shed 4 bases and J shed 2 bases, with 13 bases lying between them. The germline gives CDR1 MNHEY, CDR2 SMNVEV (reference sequence). This CDR3 spans 15 amino acids. CDR3 residues: CASSSDDTTTDTQYF. CDR3 in DNA: TGTGCCAGCAGTTCCGACGATACAACCACAGATACGCAGTATTTT.

In its sample, this clonotype was seen a few times. This chain uses TRBV20-1 with TRBJ2-5, with a possible D match to TRBD1 (6 bases). The CDR3 length is 16 residues. CDR1 DFQATT and CDR2 SNEGSKA come from the germline V gene (reference sequence). V was clipped by 3 bases and J by 5 bases, with 22 bases between them. DNA for the CDR3: TGCAGTGCTAGGGACTCTTGGACAGCACCACCCGAGACCCAGTACTTC. Amino acid sequence: CSARDSWTAPPETQYF.

This chain links TRBV20-1 with TRBJ2-7, with D perhaps matching TRBD2 (6 bases). Trimming cost V 2 bases and J 2 bases, with 13 bases left between them. Germline CDR1 DFQATT, CDR2 SNEGSKA (reference sequence). The CDR3 contains 14 residues. DNA of the CDR3: TGCAGTGCTAGATCTAGCGCGCTAACCTACGAGCAGTACTTC. This gives the protein CSARSSALTYEQYF.

The chain joins TRBV7-2 to TRBJ2-2, with D possibly matching TRBD2 (6 bases). The CDR3 has 13 amino acids. Germline CDR1 and CDR2: SGHTA and FQGNSA. The V end was cut by 5 bases, the J end by 7 bases, with 11 bases between. Here the CDR3 reads CASSQTGDGELFF. CDR3 bases: TGTGCCAGCAGCCAGACGGGGGACGGGGAGCTGTTTTTT.

There are many counts of this clonotype. V usage is TRBV29-1 and J usage is TRBJ2-1, with D perhaps matching TRBD1 (6 bases). V lost 2 bases to trimming and J lost 9 bases, with 20 bases between them. The CDR3 is made up of 15 amino acids. The germline gives CDR1 SQVTM, CDR2 ANQGSEA. CDR3 amino acids: CSVEPQNRVFGEQFF. CDR3 DNA sequence: TGCAGCGTTGAACCGCAAAACAGGGTATTTGGTGAGCAGTTCTTC.